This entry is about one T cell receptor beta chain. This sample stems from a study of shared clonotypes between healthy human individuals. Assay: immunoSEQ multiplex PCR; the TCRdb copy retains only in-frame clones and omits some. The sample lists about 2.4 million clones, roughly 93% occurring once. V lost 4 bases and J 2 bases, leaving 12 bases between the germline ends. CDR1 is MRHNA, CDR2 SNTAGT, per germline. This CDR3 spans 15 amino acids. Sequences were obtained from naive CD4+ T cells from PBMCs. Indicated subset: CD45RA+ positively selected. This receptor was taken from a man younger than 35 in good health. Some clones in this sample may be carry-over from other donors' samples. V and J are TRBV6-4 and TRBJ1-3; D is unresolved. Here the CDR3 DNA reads TGTGCCAGCAGTGGCGGGAAAGAGGCTGGAAACACCATATATTTT. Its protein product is CASSGGKEAGNTIYF.